One sample yielded the 6 T cell receptor beta chains listed below, sequenced in a study of early T cells in non-severe SARS-CoV-2 infection. Each CDR3 protein gets one entry after TCRdb re-called the 5' RACE reads with MiXCR. Of fewer than 30,000 distinct CDR3 sequences listed, 3.5% to 5% are singletons. The sample taken for sequencing was whole blood. These receptor sequences come from an adult who was a healthcare worker with PCR-confirmed SARS-CoV-2 infection or an uninfected control (not recorded which).

This clonotype was seen a handful of times. The chain combines TRBV6-2 or TRBV6-3 with TRBJ2-1, with 7 positions matching TRBD2. The junction had 8 bases not matched to a gene; V was cut back by 8 bases and J by 10 bases. The CDR3 runs to 12 residues. Germline loops: CDR1 MNHEY, CDR2 SVGEGT. As DNA, the CDR3 is TGTGCCAGCGGGAGGGCTAGTCGGGAGCAGTTCTTC. Protein product: CASGRASREQFF.

This clonotype was picked up many times. The chain employs TRBV4-3 and TRBJ1-2; 8 nucleotides match TRBD1. Germline assignment: CDR1 LGHNA and CDR2 YSLEER. The CDR3 sequence is 14 residues long. The junction had 6 bases not matched to a gene; V was cut back by 1 base and J by 8 bases. In DNA form, the CDR3 reads TGCGCCAGCAGCCAAGTAGGACAGGGAAACGGCTACACCTTC. It specifies CASSQVGQGNGYTF.

By share, this clonotype ranks as medium-sized. The V gene is TRBV6-1, the J gene TRBJ2-2; perhaps TRBD2 as D (5 bases). The length of the CDR3 is 15 residues. Germline CDR1 and CDR2: MNHNS and SASEGT. V was cut by 4 bases and J by 5 bases, with 14 bases left in between. CDR3 nucleotides: TGTGCCAGCAGTGGAGGGAAAACTGGTACCGGGGAGCTGTTTTTT. Translating gives CASSGGKTGTGELFF.

Many counts were recorded for this clonotype. The V call is TRBV12-3 or TRBV12-4, the J call TRBJ2-5, with D possibly being TRBD1 (6 bases). The CDR3 runs 15 residues. The V and J ends lost 0 bases and 2 bases respectively, with 10 bases between them. The DNA of the CDR3 is TGTGCCAGCAGTTTAGCCAGGGGAAGTCAAGAGACCCAGTACTTC. It specifies CASSLARGSQETQYF.

In its sample, this clonotype was seen a few times. V is TRBV20-1 and J is TRBJ2-7, with 11 nucleotides matching TRBD2. CDR1 is DFQATT, CDR2 SNEGSKA, per germline (reference sequence). CDR3 length equals 14 residues. Trimming at V came to 3 bases and at J to 3 bases, leaving 4 bases not matched to a gene. The CDR3 DNA sequence: TGCAGTGCTAGCACTAGCGGGAGTATCTACGAGCAGTACTTC. Its translation: CSASTSGSIYEQYF.

The rearrangement joins TRBV28 to TRBJ2-5, with D unclear. There are 13 residues in the CDR3. The V gene's germline CDR1 is MDHEN and CDR2 SYDVKM. Trimming removed 8 bases at V and 6 bases at J, with 16 bases between. CDR3 bases: TGTGCCAGCTGTCAACTGGCGAAGCAGACCCAGTACTTC. It translates to CASCQLAKQTQYF.